Listed below are T cell receptor beta chains from one sample, sequenced in a study of human T cells and chemical hapten exposure. MiXCR, applied by TCRdb to the RACE reads, yields one record per CDR3 protein. The sample records under 400,000 distinct CDR3 sequences, approximately 5% being singletons. The sample consisted of whole blood, taken in connection with sensitization to the hapten diphenylcyclopropenone (DPC). Source of these receptors: a woman in her forties or fifties with alopecia areata. Some clones in this sample may be carry-over from other donors' samples. The CDR3 runs from the conserved cysteine through the conserved F or W. Each record gives: J gene, D gene, V gene, clone size, CDR3 DNA, CDR3 protein. D genes are given only for firm matches. Where a row states a size, it is once, few, many or the class of an expanded clone; other rows omit it.

j_call: TRBJ1-1; d_call: TRBD1; v_call: TRBV4-1; clone_size: many; cdr3_nt: TGCGCCAGCGGGGACAGGCGTATGAACACTGAAGCTTTCTTT; cdr3_aa: CASGDRRMNTEAFF
j_call: TRBJ2-3; d_call: -; v_call: TRBV28; clone_size: few; cdr3_nt: TGTGCCAGCAGTTTACCAGGGCGGATCGTGGCAGATACGCAGTATTTT; cdr3_aa: CASSLPGRIVADTQYF
j_call: TRBJ1-2; d_call: -; v_call: TRBV25-1; clone_size: few; cdr3_nt: TGTGCCAGCAGAAGAACAGGTGATTACTATGGCTACACCTTC; cdr3_aa: CASRRTGDYYGYTF
j_call: TRBJ2-4; d_call: -; v_call: TRBV7-9; clone_size: few; cdr3_nt: TGTGCCAGCAGCTTATTGCTCATGGGGGCCAAAAACATTCAGTACTTC; cdr3_aa: CASSLLLMGAKNIQYF
j_call: TRBJ1-4; d_call: TRBD1; v_call: TRBV10-3; clone_size: few; cdr3_nt: TGTGCCATCAGTGACGGACAGGGTCGTAATGAAAAACTGTTTTTT; cdr3_aa: CAISDGQGRNEKLFF
j_call: TRBJ2-7; d_call: -; v_call: TRBV6-6; clone_size: -; cdr3_nt: TGTGCCAGCGGCGGGATTCCGGAGCAGTACTTC; cdr3_aa: CASGGIPEQYF
j_call: TRBJ2-1; d_call: -; v_call: TRBV24-1; clone_size: many; cdr3_nt: TGTGCCACCAGTGATGACCTAAACAATGAGCAGTTCTTC; cdr3_aa: CATSDDLNNEQFF
j_call: TRBJ2-1; d_call: TRBD2; v_call: TRBV13; clone_size: -; cdr3_nt: TGTGCCAGCAGCGACCGGACTAGCGGGAGCTCCTACAATGAGCAGTTCTTC; cdr3_aa: CASSDRTSGSSYNEQFF
j_call: TRBJ2-2; d_call: -; v_call: TRBV20-1; clone_size: many; cdr3_nt: TGCAGTGCTAGAGAGTCAGTTGGCGGGGAGCTGTTTTTT; cdr3_aa: CSARESVGGELFF
j_call: TRBJ1-6; d_call: -; v_call: TRBV28; clone_size: many; cdr3_nt: TGTGCCAGCAGCGCGGGGCTACATAATTCACCCCTCCACTTT; cdr3_aa: CASSAGLHNSPLHF
j_call: TRBJ2-3; d_call: TRBD2; v_call: TRBV11-2; clone_size: few; cdr3_nt: TGTGCCAGCAGCTCCCAACTAGCGACTAGCACAGATACGCAGTATTTT; cdr3_aa: CASSSQLATSTDTQYF
j_call: TRBJ1-4; d_call: -; v_call: TRBV7-9; clone_size: many; cdr3_nt: TGTGCCAGCAGCGATTGGGACGAGGGCATGAAAAAACTGTTTTTT; cdr3_aa: CASSDWDEGMKKLFF
j_call: TRBJ2-3; d_call: -; v_call: TRBV7-8; clone_size: many; cdr3_nt: TGTGCCAGCAGCTTAATGGAGTCAGATACGCAGTATTTT; cdr3_aa: CASSLMESDTQYF
j_call: TRBJ2-2; d_call: -; v_call: TRBV6-5; clone_size: few; cdr3_nt: TGTGCCAGCAGTTACTCGAACCCCGGGGAGCTGTTTTTT; cdr3_aa: CASSYSNPGELFF
j_call: TRBJ1-5; d_call: -; v_call: TRBV6-6; clone_size: many; cdr3_nt: TGTGCCAGCAGCACAGGGAATTTGGGCAATCAGCCCCAGCATTTT; cdr3_aa: CASSTGNLGNQPQHF